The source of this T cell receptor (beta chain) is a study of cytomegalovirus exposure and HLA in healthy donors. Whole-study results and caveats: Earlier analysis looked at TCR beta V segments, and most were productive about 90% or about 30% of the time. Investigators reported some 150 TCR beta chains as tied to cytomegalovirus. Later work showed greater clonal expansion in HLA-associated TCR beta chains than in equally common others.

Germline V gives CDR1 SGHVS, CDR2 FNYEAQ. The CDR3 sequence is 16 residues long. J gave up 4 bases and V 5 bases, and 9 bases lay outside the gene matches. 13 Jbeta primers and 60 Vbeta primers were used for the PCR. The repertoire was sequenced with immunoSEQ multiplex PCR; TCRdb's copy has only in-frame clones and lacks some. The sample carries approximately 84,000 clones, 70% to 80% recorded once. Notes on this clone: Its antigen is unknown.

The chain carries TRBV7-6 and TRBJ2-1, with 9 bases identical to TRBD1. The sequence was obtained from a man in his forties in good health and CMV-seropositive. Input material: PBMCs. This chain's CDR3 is CASSPGTGREYNEQFF. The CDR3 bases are TGTGCCAGCAGCCCCGGGACAGGGCGGGAATACAATGAGCAGTTCTTC.